One sample yielded the 29 T cell receptor beta chains listed below, sequenced in a study of CD8 T cells in ankylosing spondylitis. Which antigens these TCRs recognize remains unknown. Study-level points and caveats: Ankylosing spondylitis blood appeared to carry a characteristic TCR beta motif of 7 or 8 highly homologous variants.

MiXCR, run by TCRdb on the 5' RACE reads, gives a single entry per CDR3 protein. Here the sample spans about 510,000 distinct CDR3 sequences, approximately 5.3% being singletons. The sequencing input was blood, either unsorted or a sorted T cell fraction (not recorded which). These receptors were obtained from a male donor with ankylosing spondylitis.

This chain joins TRBV7-9 and TRBJ2-1; D not resolved. CDR3 length equals 15 residues. The V gene lost 0 bases and the J gene lost 5 bases, with 11 bases spanning the gap. Germline V gene sequence: CDR1 SEHNR, CDR2 FQNEAQ (reference sequence). Here the CDR3 reads CASSLAWQWHNEQFF. CDR3 DNA: TGTGCCAGCAGCTTAGCGTGGCAATGGCACAATGAGCAGTTCTTC.

Here the CDR3 DNA reads TGTGCCAGCAGCCGCCCTAGCGGGAGCGTTGCAGATACGCAGTATTTT. Residues: CASSRPSGSVADTQYF. The chain combines TRBV28 with TRBJ2-3; 10 nucleotides line up with TRBD2. The CDR3 is 16 amino acids. Germline loops: CDR1 MDHEN, CDR2 SYDVKM. V was clipped by 6 bases and J by 4 bases; unmatched bases: 10.

This clonotype was seen at least ten times. The rearrangement joins TRBV29-1 to TRBJ1-1, with 8 bases matching TRBD1. Trimming removed 2 bases from V and 5 bases from J; junction bases left unmatched: 4. The V gene's germline CDR1 is SQVTM and CDR2 ANQGSEA. The CDR3 covers 13 residues. The CDR3 bases are TGCAGCGTTGAAACAGGGGGAGGGACTGAAGCTTTCTTT. Translated: CSVETGGGTEAFF.

In this sample, this clonotype turned up a few times. The chain couples TRBV7-3 to TRBJ2-2; perhaps TRBD1 as D (6 bases). Trimming pared 5 bases from V and 0 bases from J, leaving 13 bases between. The CDR3 extends over 16 amino acids. Germline CDR1 reads SGHTA; CDR2 reads FQGTGA. The CDR3 protein is CASSPGQNTNTGELFF. Written as DNA, the CDR3 is TGTGCCAGCAGCCCTGGACAGAATACGAACACCGGGGAGCTGTTTTTT. The full variable domain, its missing parts supplied by reference TRBV7-3 and TRBJ2-2, is GAGVSQTPSNKVTEKGKYVELRCDPISGHTALYWYRQSLGQGPEFLIYFQGTGAADDSGLPNDRFFAVRPEGSVSTLKIQRTERGDSAVYLCASSPGQNTNTGELFFGEGSRLTVL.

This clonotype occurred many times. This chain links TRBV7-2 with TRBJ1-1; no clear D. The length of the CDR3 is 14 residues. The V gene lost 2 bases and the J gene lost 1 base, with 8 bases spanning the gap. CDR1 is SGHTA, CDR2 FQGNSA, per germline. CDR3 nucleotides: TGTGCCAGCAGCTTAAGTCCGGGGAACACTGAAGCTTTCTTT. Protein: CASSLSPGNTEAFF.

The sample holds many counts of this clonotype. This chain uses TRBV27 with TRBJ2-2; TRBD1 might be the D (5 bases). V was shortened by 2 bases and J by 5 bases, with 12 bases between the two germline ends. The CDR3 sequence is 15 residues long. The germline gives CDR1 MNHEY, CDR2 SMNVEV (reference sequence). The CDR3 loop reads CASSLKGPRTGELFF. CDR3 sequence (DNA): TGTGCCAGCAGTTTAAAGGGGCCGCGGACCGGGGAGCTGTTTTTT.

This clonotype came up many times. V gene TRBV28 combines with J gene TRBJ2-5; 8 bases map to TRBD2. The CDR3 spans 13 residues. CDR1 and CDR2 (germline): MDHEN, SYDVKM. Losses at the gene ends were 8 bases for V and 2 bases for J; bases not matched to a gene: 4. The CDR3 region is CASHIAGQETQYF. In DNA form, the CDR3 reads TGTGCCAGCCATATAGCGGGACAAGAGACCCAGTACTTC.

This clonotype was seen ten or more times. The chain carries TRBV10-3 and TRBJ2-3; 11 positions match TRBD2. The germline V gene has CDR1 ENHRY and CDR2 SYGVKD. After removal of 3 bases from V and 7 bases from J, the junction contained 6 bases not matched to a gene. The CDR3 is 15 residues long. The CDR3 protein is CAISDSSGGPNTQYF. CDR3 in DNA: TGTGCCATCAGTGATTCTAGCGGGGGGCCGAATACGCAGTATTTT.

This clonotype was recorded many times. The CDR3 region is CASSPLEGGARPEQFF. CDR3 nucleotide sequence: TGTGCCAGCAGCCCCCTGGAGGGAGGAGCTCGGCCTGAGCAGTTCTTC. V usage is TRBV12-3 or TRBV12-4 and J usage is TRBJ2-1, with D perhaps matching TRBD2 (6 bases). V was shortened by 6 bases and J by 9 bases, with 24 bases between the two germline ends. This CDR3 has 16 residues.

This sequence joins TRBV4-2 and TRBJ2-5; D possibly corresponds to TRBD2 (5 bases). This CDR3 has 15 residues. The V and J ends lost 0 bases and 2 bases respectively, with 10 bases between them. Germline CDR1 LGHNA, CDR2 YNFKEQ. CDR3 sequence reads: CASSQDSGLQETQYF. The DNA for the CDR3 is TGTGCCAGCAGCCAAGACTCGGGATTACAAGAGACCCAGTACTTC.

In this sample, this clonotype turned up many times. This rearrangement joins TRBV28 to TRBJ2-7; 7 nucleotides agree with TRBD1. CDR1 is MDHEN and CDR2 is SYDVKM in the germline V gene. The CDR3 runs to 12 residues. The trim removed 6 bases at V and 3 bases at J, leaving 2 bases unmatched. The CDR3 loop reads CASRTGNYEQYF. The CDR3 region has the DNA TGTGCCAGCAGGACAGGGAACTACGAGCAGTACTTC.

This clonotype was found many times. This chain connects TRBV20-1 to TRBJ1-6; no clear D. The CDR3 consists of 12 residues. Germline V gives CDR1 DFQATT, CDR2 SNEGSKA (reference sequence). Trimming left V 7 bases short and J 5 bases short, with 9 bases between. The CDR3 sequence: CSVYQNNSPLHF. CDR3 nucleotide sequence: TGCAGTGTTTACCAAAATAATTCACCCCTCCACTTT.

This clonotype has ten or more counts. The genes are TRBV20-1 and TRBJ2-3; 10 bases map to TRBD2. The CDR3 runs to 14 residues. From germline, CDR1 is DFQATT and CDR2 SNEGSKA (reference sequence). The junction had 6 bases not matched to a gene; V was cut back by 4 bases and J by 5 bases. For the CDR3, the DNA is TGCAGTGCTACAGCGGGAGGGCCGAGAGATACGCAGTATTTT. Protein sequence: CSATAGGPRDTQYF.

This clonotype was seen repeatedly, ten times or more. This chain connects TRBV20-1 to TRBJ2-7; TRBD2 agrees at 7 bases. The V and J ends lost 5 bases and 2 bases, in that order; junction bases with no gene match: 6. The CDR3 extends over 13 amino acids. Per the germline V gene, CDR1 is DFQATT and CDR2 is SNEGSKA (reference sequence). The CDR3 DNA is TGCAGTGCTGACCCCCGGGGGGCCTACGAGCAGTACTTC. Translation: CSADPRGAYEQYF.

This clonotype occurred many times. The chain links TRBV20-1 to TRBJ2-1; 12 nucleotides align to TRBD2. The ends lost 5 bases at V and 9 bases at J; junction bases unmatched: 8. The germline gives CDR1 DFQATT, CDR2 SNEGSKA (reference sequence). The CDR3 consists of 14 residues. This CDR3 is CSAHSSGRALEQFF. The CDR3 DNA reads TGCAGTGCTCATTCTAGCGGGAGGGCACTTGAGCAGTTCTTC.

The table lists this clonotype with many counts. The chain is built from TRBV28 and TRBJ1-2; D not certain. The CDR3 is 15 residues long. CDR1 is MDHEN, CDR2 SYDVKM, per germline. V lost 3 bases and J lost 7, with 18 bases in between. CDR3 sequence reads: CASSFVQAPISGYTF. The CDR3 bases are TGTGCCAGCAGTTTCGTGCAGGCCCCGATCAGTGGCTACACCTTC.

CDR3 coding DNA: TGTGCCAGCAGCTTGGGGACAGGGAGCATTTCTTACGAGCAGTACTTC. This translates into CASSLGTGSISYEQYF. The V call is TRBV7-9, the J call TRBJ2-7, with TRBD1 matching 9 bases. V was clipped by 3 bases and J by 4 bases; unmatched bases: 10. This CDR3 comprises 16 residues. In germline, CDR1 is SEHNR, CDR2 FQNEAQ (reference sequence).

This clonotype was counted at least ten times. The genes are TRBV11-2 and TRBJ2-2, with a tentative D call TRBD1 (5 bases). V lost 1 base, J lost 4 bases, and 10 bases lay in between. The CDR3 contains 15 residues. Germline V gives CDR1 SGHAT, CDR2 FQNNGV. The chain's CDR3 is CASSLVGAGTGELFF. CDR3 nucleotide sequence: TGTGCCAGCAGCTTAGTAGGGGCCGGCACCGGGGAGCTGTTTTTT.

This clonotype has a count of ten or more. The chain is built from TRBV5-1 and TRBJ2-3, with 7 bases matching TRBD2. Trimming removed 4 bases from V and 5 bases from J; junction bases left unmatched: 13. CDR3 length: 16 amino acids. Germline V gene data show CDR1 as SGHRS and CDR2 as YFSETQ. In DNA, the CDR3 is TGCGCCAGCAGCCCAGGTCAAGCGGGACTCGGAGATACGCAGTATTTT. Its translation is CASSPGQAGLGDTQYF.

This clonotype was seen repeatedly, ten times or more. The V gene is TRBV5-1, the J gene TRBJ2-6; D is ambiguous. From germline, CDR1 is SGHRS and CDR2 YFSETQ. The CDR3 runs 14 residues. Trimming cost V 4 bases and J 4 bases, with 9 bases left between them. This CDR3 reads CASSPSVGANVLTF. The DNA of the CDR3 is TGCGCCAGCAGCCCCTCCGTGGGGGCCAACGTCCTGACTTTC.

There are a few counts of this clonotype. This chain connects TRBV6-2 or TRBV6-3 to TRBJ2-5; 8 bases agree with TRBD2. The CDR3 loop spans 16 amino acids. The ends lost 2 bases at V and 5 bases at J; junction bases unmatched: 10. CDR1 and CDR2 from the germline V gene are MNHEY and SVGEGT. The CDR3 reads CASSYQPAGAGETQYF. The CDR3 DNA is TGTGCCAGCAGTTACCAGCCAGCGGGGGCTGGGGAGACCCAGTACTTC.

There are many counts of this clonotype. The J gene is TRBJ1-2, the V gene TRBV9; 7 nucleotides agree with TRBD1. The CDR3 is made up of 15 amino acids. The J segment lost 0 bases and the V segment lost 0 bases, leaving 2 bases of the junction unmatched. Germline lookup yields CDR1 SGDLS and CDR2 YYNGEE. CDR3: CASSVGTGANYGYTF. The DNA for the CDR3 is TGTGCCAGCAGCGTAGGAACAGGGGCTAACTATGGCTACACCTTC.

This clonotype was counted ten times or more. This chain joins TRBV7-2 and TRBJ1-1; weak D call: TRBD1 (6 bases). Germline V gives CDR1 SGHTA, CDR2 FQGNSA. V gave up 5 bases and J gave up 3 bases, with 13 bases separating them. CDR3 size: 14 residues. In DNA, the CDR3 is TGTGCCAGCAGCCCACAGGGTATGGACACTGAAGCTTTCTTT. Translating gives CASSPQGMDTEAFF.

In the case of this clonotype: A read error may be the cause here, since a much bigger clone is one base away. The chain has TRBV5-1 and TRBJ1-3; the D gene is possibly TRBD1 (5 bases). The CDR3 runs 15 residues. Per the germline V gene, CDR1 is SGHRS and CDR2 is YFSETQ. CDR3: CASSVVGTAGSTIYF. In DNA, the CDR3 is TGCGCCAGCAGCGTGGTCGGGACGGCTGGAAGCACCATATATTTT. The full variable domain, its missing parts supplied by reference TRBV5-1 and TRBJ1-3, is KAGVTQTPRYLIKTRGQQVTLSCSPISGHRSVSWYQQTPGQGLQFLFEYFSETQRNKGNFPGRFSGRQFSNSRSEMNVSTLELGDSALYLCASSVVGTAGSTIYFGEGSWLTVV.

This clonotype appeared many times. V usage is TRBV4-1 and J usage is TRBJ2-3; 15 positions agree with TRBD2. The germline V gene encodes CDR1 MGHRA and CDR2 YSYEKL. Trimming cost V 4 bases and J 5 bases; bases outside gene matches: 10. This CDR3 comprises 18 residues. The CDR3 DNA sequence: TGCGCCAGCAGCCCATCGGGACTAGCGGGAGGCGGAGGAGATACGCAGTATTTT. It yields the protein CASSPSGLAGGGGDTQYF.

This clonotype was seen repeatedly, ten times or more. Written as DNA, the CDR3 is TGTGCCAGCAAGGGGAGACAGCCCCAGCATTTT. Protein sequence: CASKGRQPQHF. J is TRBJ1-5 and V is TRBV6-1, with TRBD1 as a possible D gene (5 bases). Deletions cut 7 bases from V and 7 bases from J, with 8 bases between. This CDR3 contains 11 residues. CDR1 is MNHNS and CDR2 is SASEGT in the germline V gene.

Ten or more counts support this clonotype. The chain carries TRBV29-1 and TRBJ2-3, with D possibly matching TRBD2 (6 bases). The CDR3 has 12 amino acids. CDR1 is SQVTM and CDR2 is ANQGSEA in the germline V gene. V lost 0 bases, J lost 12 bases, and 13 bases lay in between. CDR3 sequence: CSVEERGRPQYF. The CDR3 DNA follows: TGCAGCGTTGAAGAACGAGGGAGGCCCCAGTATTTT.

Many counts were recorded for this clonotype. The CDR3, as DNA: TGTGCCAGCAGTTACTCAGGCAGGGCTGGCTACACCTTC. The encoded protein is CASSYSGRAGYTF. This chain uses TRBV6-5 with TRBJ1-2; perhaps TRBD1 as D (5 bases). V dropped 0 bases and J dropped 7 bases, with 9 bases sitting between them. Germline assignment: CDR1 MNHEY and CDR2 SVGAGI. This CDR3 has 13 residues.

V is TRBV25-1 and J is TRBJ1-4, with 7 bases that match TRBD1. The CDR3 extends over 15 amino acids. Losses at the gene ends were 7 bases for V and 8 bases for J; bases not matched to a gene: 13. From germline, CDR1 is MGHDK and CDR2 SYGVNS. The CDR3 loop is CASTQSRGPGEKLFF. CDR3 sequence (DNA): TGTGCCAGCACTCAGTCAAGGGGGCCCGGAGAAAAACTGTTTTTT.